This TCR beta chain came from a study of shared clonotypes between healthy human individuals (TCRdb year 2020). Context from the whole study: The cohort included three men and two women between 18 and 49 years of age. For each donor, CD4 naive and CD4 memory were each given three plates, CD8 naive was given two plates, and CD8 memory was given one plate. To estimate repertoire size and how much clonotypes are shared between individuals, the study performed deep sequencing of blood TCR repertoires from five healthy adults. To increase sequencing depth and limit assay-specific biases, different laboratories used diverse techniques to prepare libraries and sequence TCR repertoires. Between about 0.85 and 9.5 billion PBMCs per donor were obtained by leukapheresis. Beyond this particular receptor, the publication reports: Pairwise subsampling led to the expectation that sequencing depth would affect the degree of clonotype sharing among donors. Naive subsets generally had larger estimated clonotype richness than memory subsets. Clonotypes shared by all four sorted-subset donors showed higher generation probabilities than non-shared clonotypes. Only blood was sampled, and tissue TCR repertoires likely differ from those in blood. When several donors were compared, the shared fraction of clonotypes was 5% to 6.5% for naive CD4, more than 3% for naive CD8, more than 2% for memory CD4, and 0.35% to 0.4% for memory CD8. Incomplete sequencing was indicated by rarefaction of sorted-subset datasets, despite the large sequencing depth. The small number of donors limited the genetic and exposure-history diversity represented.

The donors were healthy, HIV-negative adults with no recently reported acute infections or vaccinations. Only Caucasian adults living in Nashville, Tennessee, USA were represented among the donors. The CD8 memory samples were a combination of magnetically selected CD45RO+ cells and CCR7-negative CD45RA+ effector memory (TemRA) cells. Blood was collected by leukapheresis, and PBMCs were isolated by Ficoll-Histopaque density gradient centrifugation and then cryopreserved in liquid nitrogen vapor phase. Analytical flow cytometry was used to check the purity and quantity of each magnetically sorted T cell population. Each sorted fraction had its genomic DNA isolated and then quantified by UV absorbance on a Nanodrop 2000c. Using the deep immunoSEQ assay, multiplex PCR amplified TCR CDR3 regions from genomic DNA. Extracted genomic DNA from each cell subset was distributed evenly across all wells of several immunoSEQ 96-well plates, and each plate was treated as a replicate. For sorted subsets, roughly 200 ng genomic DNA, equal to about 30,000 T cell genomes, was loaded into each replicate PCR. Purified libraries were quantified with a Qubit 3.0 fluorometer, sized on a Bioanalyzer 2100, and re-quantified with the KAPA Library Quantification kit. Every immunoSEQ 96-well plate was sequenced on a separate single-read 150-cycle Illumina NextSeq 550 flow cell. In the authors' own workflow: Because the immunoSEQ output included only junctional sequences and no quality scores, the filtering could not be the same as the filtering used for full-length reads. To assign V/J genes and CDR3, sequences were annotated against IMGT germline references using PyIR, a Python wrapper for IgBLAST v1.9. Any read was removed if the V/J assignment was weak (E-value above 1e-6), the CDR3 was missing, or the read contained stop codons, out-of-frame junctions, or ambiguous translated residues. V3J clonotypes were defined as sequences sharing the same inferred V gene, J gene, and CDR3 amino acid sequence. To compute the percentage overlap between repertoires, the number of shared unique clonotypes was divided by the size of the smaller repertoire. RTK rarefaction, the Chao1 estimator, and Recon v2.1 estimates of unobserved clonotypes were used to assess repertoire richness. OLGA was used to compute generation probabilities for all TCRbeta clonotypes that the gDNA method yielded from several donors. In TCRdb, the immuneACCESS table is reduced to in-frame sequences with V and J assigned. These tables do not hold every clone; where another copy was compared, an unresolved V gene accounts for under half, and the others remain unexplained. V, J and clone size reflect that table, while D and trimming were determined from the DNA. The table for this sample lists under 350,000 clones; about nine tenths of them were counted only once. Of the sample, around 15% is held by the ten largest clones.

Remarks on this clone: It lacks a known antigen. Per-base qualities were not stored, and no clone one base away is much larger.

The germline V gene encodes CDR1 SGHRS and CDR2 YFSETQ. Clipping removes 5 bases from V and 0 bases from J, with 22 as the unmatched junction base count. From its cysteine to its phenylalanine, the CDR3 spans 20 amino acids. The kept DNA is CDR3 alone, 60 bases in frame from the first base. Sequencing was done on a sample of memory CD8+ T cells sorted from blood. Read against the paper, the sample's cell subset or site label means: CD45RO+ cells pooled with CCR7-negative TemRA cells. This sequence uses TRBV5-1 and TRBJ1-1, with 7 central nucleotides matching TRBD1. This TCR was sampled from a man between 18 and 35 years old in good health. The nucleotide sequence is TGCGCCAGCAGGATGACCTTTGGCCTGCCGGGACAGACCATGAACACTGAAGCTTTCTTT. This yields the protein CASRMTFGLPGQTMNTEAFF.